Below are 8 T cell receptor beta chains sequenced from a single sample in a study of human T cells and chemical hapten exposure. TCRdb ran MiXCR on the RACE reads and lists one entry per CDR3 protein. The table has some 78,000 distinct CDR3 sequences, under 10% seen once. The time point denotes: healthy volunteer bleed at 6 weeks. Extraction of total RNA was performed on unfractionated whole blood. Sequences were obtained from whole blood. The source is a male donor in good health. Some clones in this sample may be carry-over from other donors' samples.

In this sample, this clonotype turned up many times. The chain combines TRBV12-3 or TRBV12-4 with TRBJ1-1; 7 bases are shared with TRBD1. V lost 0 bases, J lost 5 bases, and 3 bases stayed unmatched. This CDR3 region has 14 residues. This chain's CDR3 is CASSLAGGGTEAFF. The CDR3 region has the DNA TGTGCCAGCAGTTTAGCAGGGGGCGGGACTGAAGCTTTCTTT.

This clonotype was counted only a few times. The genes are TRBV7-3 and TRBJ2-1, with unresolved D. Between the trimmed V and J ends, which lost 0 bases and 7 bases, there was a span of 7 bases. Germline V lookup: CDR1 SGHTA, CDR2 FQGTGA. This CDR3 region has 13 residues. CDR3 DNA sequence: TGTGCCAGCAGCTTAACATCCAAGAATGAGCAGTTCTTC. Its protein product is CASSLTSKNEQFF. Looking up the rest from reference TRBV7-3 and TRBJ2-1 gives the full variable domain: GAGVSQTPSNKVTEKGKYVELRCDPISGHTALYWYRQSLGQGPEFLIYFQGTGAADDSGLPNDRFFAVRPEGSVSTLKIQRTERGDSAVYLCASSLTSKNEQFFGPGTRLTVL.

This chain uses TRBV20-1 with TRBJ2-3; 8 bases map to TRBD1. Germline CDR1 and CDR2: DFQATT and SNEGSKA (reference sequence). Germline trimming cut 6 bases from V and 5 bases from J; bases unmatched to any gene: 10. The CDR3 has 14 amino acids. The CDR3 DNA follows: TGCAGTGCCCCAACGACAGGGGCTGGAGATACGCAGTATTTT. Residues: CSAPTTGAGDTQYF.

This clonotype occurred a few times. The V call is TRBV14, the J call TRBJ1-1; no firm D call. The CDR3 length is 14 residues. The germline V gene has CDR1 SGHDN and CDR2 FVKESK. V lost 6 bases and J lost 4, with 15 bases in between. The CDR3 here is CASRGSSAGTEAFF. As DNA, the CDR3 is TGTGCCAGCAGGGGGTCGTCTGCGGGCACTGAAGCTTTCTTT.

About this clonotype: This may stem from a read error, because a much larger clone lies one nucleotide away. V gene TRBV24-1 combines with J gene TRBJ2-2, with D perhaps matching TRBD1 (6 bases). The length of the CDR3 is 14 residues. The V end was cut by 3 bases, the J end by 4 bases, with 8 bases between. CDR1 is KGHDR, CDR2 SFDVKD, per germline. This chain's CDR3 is CATSDPDSTGELFF. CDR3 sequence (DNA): TGTGCCACCAGTGATCCGGACAGCACCGGGGAGCTGTTTTTT.

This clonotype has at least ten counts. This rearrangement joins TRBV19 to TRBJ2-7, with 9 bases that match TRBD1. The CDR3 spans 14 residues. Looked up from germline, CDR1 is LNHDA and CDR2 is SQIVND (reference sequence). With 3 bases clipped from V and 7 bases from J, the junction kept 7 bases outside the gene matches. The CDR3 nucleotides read TGTGCCAGTAGTATCAAACAGGGGGCTCGTGAGCAGTACTTC. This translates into CASSIKQGAREQYF. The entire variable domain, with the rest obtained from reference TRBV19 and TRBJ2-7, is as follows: DGGITQSPKYLFRKEGQNVTLSCEQNLNHDAMYWYRQDPGQGLRLIYYSQIVNDFQKGDIAEGYSVSREKKESFPLTVTSAQKNPTAFYLCASSIKQGAREQYFGPGTRLTVT.

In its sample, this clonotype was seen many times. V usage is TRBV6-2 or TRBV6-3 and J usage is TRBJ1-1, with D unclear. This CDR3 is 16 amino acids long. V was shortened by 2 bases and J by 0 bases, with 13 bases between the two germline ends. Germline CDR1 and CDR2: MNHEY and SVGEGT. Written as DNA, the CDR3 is TGTGCCAGCAGTTACCGTCTTAGGGCCATGAACACTGAAGCTTTCTTT. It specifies CASSYRLRAMNTEAFF.

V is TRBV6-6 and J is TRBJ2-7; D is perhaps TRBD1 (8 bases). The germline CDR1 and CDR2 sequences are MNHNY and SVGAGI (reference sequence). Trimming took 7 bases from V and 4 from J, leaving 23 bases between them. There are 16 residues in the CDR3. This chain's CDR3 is CASNVQRTGREYEQYF. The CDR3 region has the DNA TGTGCCAGCAACGTTCAGAGGACAGGGAGGGAGTACGAGCAGTACTTC.